The text below deals with one T cell receptor (beta chain). This record comes from a study of blood T cell repertoires in COVID-19. Across the study: Acute and convalescent COVID-19 samples came from the United States, Italy and Spain. PBMCs, B-cell-depleted T cells, or T cells provided the cDNA or gDNA that made up the material.

J was trimmed by 3 bases and V by 6 bases; bases with no gene match: 6. The CDR3 contains 17 residues. Germline V gene data show CDR1 as SGHTA and CDR2 as FQGNSA. In the study's own analysis: Estimates of nucleated cell counts were drawn from the amplification of reference gene primers. Some clones are missing from TCRdb's copy, which holds only in-frame ones; the method was immunoSEQ multiplex PCR. V and J calls and clone size are as listed in that table; D and trimming were resolved from the DNA. This sample yields just under 95,000 clones, of which roughly 75% are seen a single time; about 8.1% belongs to the top ten.

The chain has TRBV7-2 and TRBJ2-3; TRBD2 agrees at 16 bases. This receptor was identified in a man aged 50 to 60 who had recovered from COVID-19. Material for sequencing was peripheral blood. CDR3 DNA: TGTGCCAGCAGTCTCGGGACTAGCGGGGGGGGGACAGATACGCAGTATTTT. It yields the protein CASSLGTSGGGTDTQYF. The whole variable domain, remainder taken from reference TRBV7-2 and TRBJ2-3, is GAGVSQSPSNKVTEKGKDVELRCDPISGHTALYWYRQSLGQGLEFLIYFQGNSAPDKSGLPSDRFSAERTGGSVSTLTIQRTQQEDSAVYLCASSLGTSGGGTDTQYFGPGTRLTVL.